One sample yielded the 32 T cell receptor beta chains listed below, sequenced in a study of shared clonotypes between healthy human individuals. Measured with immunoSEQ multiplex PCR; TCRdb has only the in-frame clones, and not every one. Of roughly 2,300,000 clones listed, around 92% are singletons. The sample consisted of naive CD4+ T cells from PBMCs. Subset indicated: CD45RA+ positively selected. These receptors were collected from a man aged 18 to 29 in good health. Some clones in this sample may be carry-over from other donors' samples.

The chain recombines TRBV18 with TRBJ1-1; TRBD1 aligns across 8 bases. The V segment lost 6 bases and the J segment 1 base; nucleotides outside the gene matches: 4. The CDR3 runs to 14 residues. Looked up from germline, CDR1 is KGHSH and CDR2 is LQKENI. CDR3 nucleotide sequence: TGTGCCAGCTCGTCCGGGACAGGGAACACTGAAGCTTTCTTT. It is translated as CASSSGTGNTEAFF.

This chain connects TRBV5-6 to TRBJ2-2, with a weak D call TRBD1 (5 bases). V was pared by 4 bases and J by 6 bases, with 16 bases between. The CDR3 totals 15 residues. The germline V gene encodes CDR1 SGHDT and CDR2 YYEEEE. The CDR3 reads CASSRVGAISGELFF. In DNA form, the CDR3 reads TGTGCCAGCAGCCGAGTAGGGGCGATCTCCGGGGAGCTGTTTTTT.

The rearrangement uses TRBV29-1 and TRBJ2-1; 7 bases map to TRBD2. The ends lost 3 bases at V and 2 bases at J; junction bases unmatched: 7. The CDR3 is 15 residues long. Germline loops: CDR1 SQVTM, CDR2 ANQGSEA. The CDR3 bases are TGCAGCGTTGAGAGCCCTCGGGGGGCCTACAATGAGCAGTTCTTC. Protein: CSVESPRGAYNEQFF.

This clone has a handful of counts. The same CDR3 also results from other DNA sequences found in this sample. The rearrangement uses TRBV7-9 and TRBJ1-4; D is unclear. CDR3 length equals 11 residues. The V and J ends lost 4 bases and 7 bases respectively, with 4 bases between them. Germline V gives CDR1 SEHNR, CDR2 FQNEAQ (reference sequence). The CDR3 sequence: CASSYGEKLFF. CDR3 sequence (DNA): TGTGCCAGCAGCTACGGTGAAAAACTGTTTTTT.

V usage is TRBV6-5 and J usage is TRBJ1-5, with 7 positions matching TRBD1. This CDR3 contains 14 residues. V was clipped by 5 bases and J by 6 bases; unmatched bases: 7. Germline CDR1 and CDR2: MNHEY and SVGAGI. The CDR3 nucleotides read TGTGCCAGCAGTCATCAGGGGGACGGTCAGCCCCAGCATTTT. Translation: CASSHQGDGQPQHF.

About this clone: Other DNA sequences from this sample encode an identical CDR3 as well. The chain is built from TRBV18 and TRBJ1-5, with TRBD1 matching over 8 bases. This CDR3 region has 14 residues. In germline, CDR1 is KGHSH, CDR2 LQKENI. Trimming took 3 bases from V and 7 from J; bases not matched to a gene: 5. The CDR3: CASSPQGAGQPQHF. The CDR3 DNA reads TGTGCCAGCTCACCGCAGGGGGCCGGGCAGCCCCAGCATTTT.

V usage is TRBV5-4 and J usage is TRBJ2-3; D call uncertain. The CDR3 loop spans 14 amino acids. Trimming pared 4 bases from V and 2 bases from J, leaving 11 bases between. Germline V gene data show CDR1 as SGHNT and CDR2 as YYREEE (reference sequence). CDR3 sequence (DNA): TGTGCCAGCAGCCGGGTGGACCACACAGATACGCAGTATTTT. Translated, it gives CASSRVDHTDTQYF.

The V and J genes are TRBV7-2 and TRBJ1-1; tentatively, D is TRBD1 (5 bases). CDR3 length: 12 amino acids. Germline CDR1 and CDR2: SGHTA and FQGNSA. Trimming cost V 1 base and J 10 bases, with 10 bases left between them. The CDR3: CASSLVGVGAFF. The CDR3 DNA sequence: TGTGCCAGCAGCTTAGTAGGGGTGGGAGCTTTCTTT.

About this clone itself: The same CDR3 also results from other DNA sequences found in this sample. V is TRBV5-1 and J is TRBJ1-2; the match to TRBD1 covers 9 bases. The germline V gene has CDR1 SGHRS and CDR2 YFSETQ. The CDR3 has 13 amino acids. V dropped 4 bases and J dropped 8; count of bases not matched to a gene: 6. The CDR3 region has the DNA TGCGCCAGCAGCCGGGGACAGGGTGAGGGCTACACCTTC. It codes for CASSRGQGEGYTF. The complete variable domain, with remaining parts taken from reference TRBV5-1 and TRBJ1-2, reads KAGVTQTPRYLIKTRGQQVTLSCSPISGHRSVSWYQQTPGQGLQFLFEYFSETQRNKGNFPGRFSGRQFSNSRSEMNVSTLELGDSALYLCASSRGQGEGYTFGSGTRLTVV.

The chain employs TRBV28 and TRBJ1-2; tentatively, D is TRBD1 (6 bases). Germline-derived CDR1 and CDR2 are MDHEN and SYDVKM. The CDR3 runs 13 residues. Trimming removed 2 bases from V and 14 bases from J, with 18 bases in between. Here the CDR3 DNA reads TGTGCCAGCAGTTTAACTCAGGGGCGCCAGGGGACCTTC. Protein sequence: CASSLTQGRQGTF.

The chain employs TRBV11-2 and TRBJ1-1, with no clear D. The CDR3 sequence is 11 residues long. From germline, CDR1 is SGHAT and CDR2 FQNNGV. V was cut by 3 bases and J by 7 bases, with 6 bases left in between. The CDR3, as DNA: TGTGCCAGCAGCTTGTCTCTTGAAGCTTTCTTT. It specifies CASSLSLEAFF.

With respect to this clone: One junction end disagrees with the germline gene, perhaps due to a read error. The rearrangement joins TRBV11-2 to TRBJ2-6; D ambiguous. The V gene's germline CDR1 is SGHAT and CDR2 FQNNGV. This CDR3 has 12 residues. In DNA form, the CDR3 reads TGTGCCAGCACCTTATCGACCAACGTCCTGACTTTC. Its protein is CASTLSTNVLTF. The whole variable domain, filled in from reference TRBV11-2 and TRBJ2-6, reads EAGVAQSPRYKIIEKRQSVAFWCNPISGHATLYWYQQILGQGPKLLIQFQNNGVVDDSQLPKDRFSAERLKGVDSTLKIQPAKLEDSAVYLCASTLSTNVLTFGAGSRLTVL.

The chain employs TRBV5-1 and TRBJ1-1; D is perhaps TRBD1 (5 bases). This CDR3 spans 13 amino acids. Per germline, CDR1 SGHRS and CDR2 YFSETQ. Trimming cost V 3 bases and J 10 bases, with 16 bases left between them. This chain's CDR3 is CASSSEGRVVAFF. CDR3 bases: TGCGCCAGCAGCTCCGAGGGGCGGGTGGTAGCTTTCTTT. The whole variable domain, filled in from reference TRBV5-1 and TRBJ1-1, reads KAGVTQTPRYLIKTRGQQVTLSCSPISGHRSVSWYQQTPGQGLQFLFEYFSETQRNKGNFPGRFSGRQFSNSRSEMNVSTLELGDSALYLCASSSEGRVVAFFGQGTRLTVV.

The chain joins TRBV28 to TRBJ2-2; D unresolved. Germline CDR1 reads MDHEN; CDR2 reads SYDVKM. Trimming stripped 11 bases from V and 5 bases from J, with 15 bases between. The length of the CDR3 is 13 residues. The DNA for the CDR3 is TGTGCCTGCCTCAGCCGGACGACCGGGGAGCTGTTTTTT. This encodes CACLSRTTGELFF.

DNA of the CDR3: TGCAGCGTTCGCGCAGAGACCCAGTACTTC. Residues: CSVRAETQYF. The chain links TRBV29-1 to TRBJ2-5; D ambiguous. CDR1 is SQVTM, CDR2 ANQGSEA, per germline. The CDR3 is 10 residues long. The V gene lost 5 bases and the J gene lost 4 bases, with 5 bases spanning the gap.

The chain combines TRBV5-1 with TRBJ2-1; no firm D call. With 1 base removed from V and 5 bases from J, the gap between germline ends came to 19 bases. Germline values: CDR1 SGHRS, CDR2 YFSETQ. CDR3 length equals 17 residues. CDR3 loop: CASSLLVGLVTNNEQFF. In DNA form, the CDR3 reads TGCGCCAGCAGCTTGTTGGTGGGCCTCGTTACTAACAATGAGCAGTTCTTC.

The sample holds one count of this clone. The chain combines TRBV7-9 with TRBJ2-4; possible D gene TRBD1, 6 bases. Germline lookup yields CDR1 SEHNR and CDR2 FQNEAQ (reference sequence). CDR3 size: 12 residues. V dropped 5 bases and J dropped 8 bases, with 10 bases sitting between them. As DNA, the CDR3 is TGTGCCAGCAGCCTAAACAGGGACATTCAGTACTTC. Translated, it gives CASSLNRDIQYF.

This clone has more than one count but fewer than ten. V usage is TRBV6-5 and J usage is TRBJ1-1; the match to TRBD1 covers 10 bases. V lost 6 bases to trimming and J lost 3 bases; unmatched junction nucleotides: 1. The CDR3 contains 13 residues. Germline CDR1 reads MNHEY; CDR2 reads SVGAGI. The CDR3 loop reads CASRGTGDTEAFF. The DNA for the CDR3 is TGTGCCAGCAGGGGGACAGGGGACACTGAAGCTTTCTTT.

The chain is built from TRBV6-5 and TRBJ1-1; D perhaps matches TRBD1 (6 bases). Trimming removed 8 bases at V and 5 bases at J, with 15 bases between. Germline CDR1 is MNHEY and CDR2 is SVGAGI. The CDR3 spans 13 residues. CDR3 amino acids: CASLKQGRTEAFF. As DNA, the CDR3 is TGTGCCAGCCTAAAACAGGGAAGGACTGAAGCTTTCTTT.

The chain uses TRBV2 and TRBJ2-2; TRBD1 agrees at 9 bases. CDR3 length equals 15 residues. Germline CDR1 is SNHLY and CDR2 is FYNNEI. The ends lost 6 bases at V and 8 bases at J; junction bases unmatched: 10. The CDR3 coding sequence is TGTGCCAGCAGGAGGGACAGGGCGTCAAGTGGGGAGCTGTTTTTT. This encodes CASRRDRASSGELFF.

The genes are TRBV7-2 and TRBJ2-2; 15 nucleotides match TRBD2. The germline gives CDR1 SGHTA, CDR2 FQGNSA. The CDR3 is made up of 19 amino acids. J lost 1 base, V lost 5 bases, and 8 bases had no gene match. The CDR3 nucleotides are TGTGCCAGCAGCACGCTGGGACTAGCGGGAGGACTGAACACCGGGGAGCTGTTTTTT. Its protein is CASSTLGLAGGLNTGELFF.

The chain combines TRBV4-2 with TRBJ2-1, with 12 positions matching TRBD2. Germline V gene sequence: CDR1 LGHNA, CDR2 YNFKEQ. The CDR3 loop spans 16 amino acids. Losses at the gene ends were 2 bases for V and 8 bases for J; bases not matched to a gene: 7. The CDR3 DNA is TGTGCCAGCAGCCAACAGACTAGCGGGAGCCGGTATGAGCAGTTCTTC. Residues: CASSQQTSGSRYEQFF.

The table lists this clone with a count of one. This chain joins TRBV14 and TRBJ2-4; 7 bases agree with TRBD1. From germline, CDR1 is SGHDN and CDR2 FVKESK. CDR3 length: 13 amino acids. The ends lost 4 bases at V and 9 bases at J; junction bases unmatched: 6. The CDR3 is CASSPTGFSIQYF. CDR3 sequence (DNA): TGTGCCAGCAGCCCGACAGGGTTCAGCATTCAGTACTTC.

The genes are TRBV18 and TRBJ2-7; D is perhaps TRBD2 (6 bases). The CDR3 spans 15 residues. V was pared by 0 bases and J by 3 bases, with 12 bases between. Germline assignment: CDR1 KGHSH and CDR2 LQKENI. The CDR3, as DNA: TGTGCCAGCTCACCACCGGGCCGGGAGAACTACGAGCAGTACTTC. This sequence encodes CASSPPGRENYEQYF.

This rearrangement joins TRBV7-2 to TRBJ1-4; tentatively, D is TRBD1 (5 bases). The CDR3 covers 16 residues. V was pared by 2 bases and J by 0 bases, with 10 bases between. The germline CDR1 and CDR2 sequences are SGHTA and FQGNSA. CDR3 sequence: CASSLTGTTTNEKLFF. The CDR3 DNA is TGTGCCAGCAGCTTAACGGGGACCACAACTAATGAAAAACTGTTTTTT.

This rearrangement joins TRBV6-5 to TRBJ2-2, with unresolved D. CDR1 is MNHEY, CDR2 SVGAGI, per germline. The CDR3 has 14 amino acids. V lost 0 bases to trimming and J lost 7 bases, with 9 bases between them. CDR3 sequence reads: CASSYSLAVGELFF. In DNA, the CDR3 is TGTGCCAGCAGTTACTCTCTGGCGGTCGGGGAGCTGTTTTTT.

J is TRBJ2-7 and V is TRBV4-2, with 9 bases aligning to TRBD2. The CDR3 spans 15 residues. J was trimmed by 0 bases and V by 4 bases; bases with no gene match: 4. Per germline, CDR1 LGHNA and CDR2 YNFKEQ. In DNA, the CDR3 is TGTGCCAGCAGCCTCAATAGCGGGGGCTCCTACGAGCAGTACTTC. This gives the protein CASSLNSGGSYEQYF.

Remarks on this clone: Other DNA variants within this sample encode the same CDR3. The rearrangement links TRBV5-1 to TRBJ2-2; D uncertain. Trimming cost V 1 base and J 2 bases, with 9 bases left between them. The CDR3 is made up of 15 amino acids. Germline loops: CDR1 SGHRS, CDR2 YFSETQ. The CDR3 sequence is CASSLTAANTGELFF. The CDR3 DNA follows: TGCGCCAGCAGCTTGACGGCGGCAAACACCGGGGAGCTGTTTTTT. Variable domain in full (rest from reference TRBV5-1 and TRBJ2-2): KAGVTQTPRYLIKTRGQQVTLSCSPISGHRSVSWYQQTPGQGLQFLFEYFSETQRNKGNFPGRFSGRQFSNSRSEMNVSTLELGDSALYLCASSLTAANTGELFFGEGSRLTVL.

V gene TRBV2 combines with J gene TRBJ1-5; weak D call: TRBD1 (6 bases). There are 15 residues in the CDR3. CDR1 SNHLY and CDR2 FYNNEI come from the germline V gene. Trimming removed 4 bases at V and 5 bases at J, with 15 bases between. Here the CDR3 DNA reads TGTGCCAGCAGTGGCGGGGGGGGCGGGCATCAGCCCCAGCATTTT. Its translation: CASSGGGGGHQPQHF.

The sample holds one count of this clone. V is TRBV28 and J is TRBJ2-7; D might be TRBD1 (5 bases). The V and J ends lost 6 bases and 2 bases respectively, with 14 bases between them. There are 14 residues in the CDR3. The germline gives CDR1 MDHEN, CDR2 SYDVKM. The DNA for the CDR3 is TGTGCCAGCAGGGCCGGCAGGGTCACCTACGAGCAGTACTTC. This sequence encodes CASRAGRVTYEQYF.

CDR3 residues: CASEAGGYTF. CDR3 nucleotide sequence: TGTGCCAGCGAGGCTGGAGGCTACACCTTC. The genes are TRBV2 and TRBJ1-2, with D unresolved. The V and J ends lost 8 bases and 8 bases respectively, with 9 bases between them. This CDR3 spans 10 amino acids. CDR1 and CDR2 from the germline V gene are SNHLY and FYNNEI.

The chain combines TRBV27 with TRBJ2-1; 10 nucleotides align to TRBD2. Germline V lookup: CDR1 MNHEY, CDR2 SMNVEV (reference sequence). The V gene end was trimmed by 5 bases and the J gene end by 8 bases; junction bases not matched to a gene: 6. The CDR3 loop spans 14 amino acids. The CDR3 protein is CASSHGTSAYEQFF. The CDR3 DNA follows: TGTGCCAGCAGTCATGGGACTAGCGCGTATGAGCAGTTCTTC.